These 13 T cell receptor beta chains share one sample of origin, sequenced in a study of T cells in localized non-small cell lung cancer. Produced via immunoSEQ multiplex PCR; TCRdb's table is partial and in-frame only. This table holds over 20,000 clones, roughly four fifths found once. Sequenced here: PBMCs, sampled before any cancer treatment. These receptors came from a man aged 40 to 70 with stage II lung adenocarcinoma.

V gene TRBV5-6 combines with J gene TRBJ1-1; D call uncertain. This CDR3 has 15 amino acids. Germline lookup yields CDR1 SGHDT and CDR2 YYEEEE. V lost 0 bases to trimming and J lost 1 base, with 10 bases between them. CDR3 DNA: TGTGCCAGCAGCTTGGTACCGATTTCGAACACTGAAGCTTTCTTT. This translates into CASSLVPISNTEAFF.

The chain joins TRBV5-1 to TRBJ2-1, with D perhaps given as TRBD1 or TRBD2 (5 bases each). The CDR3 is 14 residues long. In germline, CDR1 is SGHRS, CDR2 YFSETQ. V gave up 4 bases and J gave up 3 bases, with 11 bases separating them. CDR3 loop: CASSRDGLYNEQFF. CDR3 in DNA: TGCGCCAGCAGCCGGGACGGCCTCTACAATGAGCAGTTCTTC. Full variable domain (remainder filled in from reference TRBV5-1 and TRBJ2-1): KAGVTQTPRYLIKTRGQQVTLSCSPISGHRSVSWYQQTPGQGLQFLFEYFSETQRNKGNFPGRFSGRQFSNSRSEMNVSTLELGDSALYLCASSRDGLYNEQFFGPGTRLTVL.

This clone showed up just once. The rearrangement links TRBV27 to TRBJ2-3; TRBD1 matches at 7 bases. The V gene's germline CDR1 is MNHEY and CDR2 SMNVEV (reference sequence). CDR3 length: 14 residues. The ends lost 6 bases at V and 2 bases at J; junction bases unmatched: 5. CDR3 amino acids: CASSRQGNTDTQYF. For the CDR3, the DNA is TGTGCCAGCAGCCGACAGGGTAACACAGATACGCAGTATTTT.

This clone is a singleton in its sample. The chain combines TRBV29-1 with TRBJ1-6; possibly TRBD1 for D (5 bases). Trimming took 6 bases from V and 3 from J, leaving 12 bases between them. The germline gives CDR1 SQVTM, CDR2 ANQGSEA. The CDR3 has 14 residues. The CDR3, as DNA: TGCAGCGTCCAGACAGAGAACTATAATTCACCCCTCCACTTT. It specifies CSVQTENYNSPLHF. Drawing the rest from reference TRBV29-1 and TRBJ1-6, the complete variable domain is SAVISQKPSRDICQRGTSLTIQCQVDSQVTMMFWYRQQPGQSLTLIATANQGSEATYESGFVIDKFPISRPNLTFSTLTVSNMSPEDSSIYLCSVQTENYNSPLHFGNGTRLTVT.

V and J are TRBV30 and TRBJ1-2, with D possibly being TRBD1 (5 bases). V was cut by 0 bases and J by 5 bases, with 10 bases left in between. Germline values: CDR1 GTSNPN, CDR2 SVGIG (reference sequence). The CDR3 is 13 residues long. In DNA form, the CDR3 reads TGTGCCTGGAGTGTACTTGAGGGGTATGGCTACACCTTC. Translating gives CAWSVLEGYGYTF.

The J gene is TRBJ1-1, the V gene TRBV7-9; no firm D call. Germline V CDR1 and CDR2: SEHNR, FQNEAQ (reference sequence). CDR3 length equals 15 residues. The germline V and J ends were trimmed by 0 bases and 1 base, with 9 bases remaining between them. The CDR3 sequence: CASSLALGPNTEAFF. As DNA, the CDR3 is TGTGCCAGCAGCTTAGCGCTAGGGCCGAACACTGAAGCTTTCTTT.

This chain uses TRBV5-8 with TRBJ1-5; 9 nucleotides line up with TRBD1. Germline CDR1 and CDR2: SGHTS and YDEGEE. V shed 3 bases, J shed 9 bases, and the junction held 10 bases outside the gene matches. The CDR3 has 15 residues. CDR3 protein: CASSSNQGQGRPQHF. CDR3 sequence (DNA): TGTGCCAGCAGCTCCAACCAGGGACAGGGCAGGCCCCAGCATTTT. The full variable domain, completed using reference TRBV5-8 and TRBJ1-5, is EAGVTQSPTHLIKTRGQQATLRCSPISGHTSVYWYQQALGLGLQFLLWYDEGEERNRGNFPPRFSGRQFPNYSSELNVNALELEDSALYLCASSSNQGQGRPQHFGDGTRLSIL.

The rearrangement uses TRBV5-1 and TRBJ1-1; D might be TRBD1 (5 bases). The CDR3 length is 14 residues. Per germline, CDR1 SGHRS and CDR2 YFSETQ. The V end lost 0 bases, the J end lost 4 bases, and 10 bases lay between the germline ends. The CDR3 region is CASSLGGVSTEAFF. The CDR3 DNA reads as TGCGCCAGCAGCTTGGGAGGGGTTAGCACTGAAGCTTTCTTT.

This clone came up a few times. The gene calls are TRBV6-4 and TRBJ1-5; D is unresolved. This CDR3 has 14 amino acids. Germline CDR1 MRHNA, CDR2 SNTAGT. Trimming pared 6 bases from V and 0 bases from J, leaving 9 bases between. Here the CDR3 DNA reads TGTGCCAGCAGGAAAATTTATAGCAATCAGCCCCAGCATTTT. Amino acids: CASRKIYSNQPQHF.

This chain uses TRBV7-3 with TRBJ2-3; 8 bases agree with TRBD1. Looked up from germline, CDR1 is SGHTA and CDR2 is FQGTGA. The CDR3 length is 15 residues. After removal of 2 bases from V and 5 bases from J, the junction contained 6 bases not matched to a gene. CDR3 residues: CASSLSQGAKDTQYF. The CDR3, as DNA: TGTGCCAGCAGCTTATCCCAGGGGGCAAAAGATACGCAGTATTTT.

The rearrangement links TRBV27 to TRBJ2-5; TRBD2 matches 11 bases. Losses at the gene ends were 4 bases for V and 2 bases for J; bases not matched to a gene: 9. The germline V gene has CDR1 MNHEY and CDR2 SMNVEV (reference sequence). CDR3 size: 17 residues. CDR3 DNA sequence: TGTGCCAGCAGTTGCAGTTTGGGGACTAGCGGACAAGAGACCCAGTACTTC. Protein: CASSCSLGTSGQETQYF.

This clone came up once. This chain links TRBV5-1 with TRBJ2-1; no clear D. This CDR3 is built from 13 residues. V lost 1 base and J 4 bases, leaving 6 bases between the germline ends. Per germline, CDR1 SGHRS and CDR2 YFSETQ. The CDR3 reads CASSLNGYNEQFF. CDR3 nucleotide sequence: TGCGCCAGCAGCTTGAACGGATACAATGAGCAGTTCTTC.

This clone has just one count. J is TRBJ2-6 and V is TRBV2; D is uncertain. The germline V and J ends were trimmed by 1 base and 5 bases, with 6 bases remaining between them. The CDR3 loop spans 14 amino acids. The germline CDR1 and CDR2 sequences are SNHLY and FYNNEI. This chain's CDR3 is CASSEGRRANVLTF. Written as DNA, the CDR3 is TGTGCCAGCAGTGAAGGGCGAAGGGCCAACGTCCTGACTTTC.